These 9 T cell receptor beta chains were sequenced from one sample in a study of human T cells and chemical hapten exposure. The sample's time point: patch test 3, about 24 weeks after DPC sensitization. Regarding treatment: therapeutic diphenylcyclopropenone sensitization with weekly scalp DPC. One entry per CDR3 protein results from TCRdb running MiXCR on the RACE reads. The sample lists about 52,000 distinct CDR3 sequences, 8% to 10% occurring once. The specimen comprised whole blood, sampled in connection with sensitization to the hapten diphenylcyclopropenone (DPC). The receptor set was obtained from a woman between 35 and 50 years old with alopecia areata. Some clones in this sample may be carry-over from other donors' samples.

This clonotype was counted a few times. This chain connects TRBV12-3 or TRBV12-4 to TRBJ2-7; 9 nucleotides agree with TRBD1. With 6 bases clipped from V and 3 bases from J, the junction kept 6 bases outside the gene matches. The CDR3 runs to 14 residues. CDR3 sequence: CASSKGQGVYEQYF. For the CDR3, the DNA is TGTGCCAGCAGCAAGGGACAGGGTGTCTACGAGCAGTACTTC.

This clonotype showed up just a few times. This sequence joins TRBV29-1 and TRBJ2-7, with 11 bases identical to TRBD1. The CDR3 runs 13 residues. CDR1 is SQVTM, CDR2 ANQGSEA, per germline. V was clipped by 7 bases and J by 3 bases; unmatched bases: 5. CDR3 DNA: TGCAGCGGTGCCGGGACAGGGGGCTACGAGCAGTACTTC. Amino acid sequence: CSGAGTGGYEQYF.

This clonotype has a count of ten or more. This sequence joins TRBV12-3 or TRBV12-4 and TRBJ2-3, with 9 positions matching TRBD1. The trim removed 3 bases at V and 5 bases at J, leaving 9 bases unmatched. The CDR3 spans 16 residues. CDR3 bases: TGTGCCAGCAGTTTCACTACAGGGGGCGCAGAAGATACGCAGTATTTT. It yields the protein CASSFTTGGAEDTQYF.

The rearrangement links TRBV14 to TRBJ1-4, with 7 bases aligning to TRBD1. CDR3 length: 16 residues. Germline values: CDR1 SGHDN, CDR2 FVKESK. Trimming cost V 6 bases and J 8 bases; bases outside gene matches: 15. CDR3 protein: CASSRLDRVEGEKLFF. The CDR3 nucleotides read TGTGCCAGCAGTCGACTCGACAGGGTCGAAGGGGAAAAACTGTTTTTT.

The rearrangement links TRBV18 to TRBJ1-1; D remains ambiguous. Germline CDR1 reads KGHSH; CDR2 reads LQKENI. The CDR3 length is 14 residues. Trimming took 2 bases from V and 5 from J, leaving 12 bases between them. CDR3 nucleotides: TGTGCCAGCTCACCAATTCCGGGCTCTACTGAAGCTTTCTTT. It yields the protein CASSPIPGSTEAFF.

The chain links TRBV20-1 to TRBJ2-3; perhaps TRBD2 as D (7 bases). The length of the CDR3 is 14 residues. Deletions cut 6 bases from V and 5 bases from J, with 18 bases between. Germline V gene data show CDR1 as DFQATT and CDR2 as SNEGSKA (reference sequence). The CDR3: CSAAMRGGQDTQYF. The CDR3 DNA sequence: TGCAGTGCAGCAATGAGGGGGGGCCAAGATACGCAGTATTTT.

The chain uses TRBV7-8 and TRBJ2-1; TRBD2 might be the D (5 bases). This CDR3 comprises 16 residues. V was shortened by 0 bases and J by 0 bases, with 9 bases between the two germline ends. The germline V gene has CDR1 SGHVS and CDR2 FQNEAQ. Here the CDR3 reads CASSLAVGSSYNEQFF. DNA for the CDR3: TGTGCCAGCAGCTTAGCGGTGGGGAGCTCCTACAATGAGCAGTTCTTC.

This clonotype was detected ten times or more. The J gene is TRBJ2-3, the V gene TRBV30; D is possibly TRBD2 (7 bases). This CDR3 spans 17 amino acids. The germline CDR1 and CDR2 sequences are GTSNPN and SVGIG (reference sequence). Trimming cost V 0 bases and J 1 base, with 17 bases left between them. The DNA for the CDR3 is TGTGCCTGGAGTGTACAAGGGGGGGCAGGAGGCACAGATACGCAGTATTTT. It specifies CAWSVQGGAGGTDTQYF.

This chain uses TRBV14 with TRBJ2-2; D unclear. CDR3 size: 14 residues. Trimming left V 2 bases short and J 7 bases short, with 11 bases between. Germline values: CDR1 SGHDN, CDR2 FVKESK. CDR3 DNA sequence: TGTGCCAGCAGCCAATATAGGACGGGCGGGGAGCTGTTTTTT. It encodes CASSQYRTGGELFF.